The clone carrying this T cell receptor (beta chain) has a handful of counts. Its cognate antigen is unknown. TCR alpha and TCR beta cDNA libraries carrying sample barcodes and UMIs came from 5'RACE with constant-segment primers. MiXCR, run by TCRdb on the 5' RACE reads, gives a single entry per CDR3 protein. The sample contains roughly 400,000 distinct CDR3 sequences, about a sixth of which appear only once. This CDR3 comprises 14 residues. V lost 8 bases, J lost 2 bases, and 6 bases stayed unmatched. Germline values: CDR1 MNHEY, CDR2 SVGEGT. The data originate from a study of T-cell memory formation after mild COVID-19. About the study: The two donors had largely donor-specific TCR clusters. General study results and limits: Day 15 to 85 contractors were CD4/CD8 balanced; later expanders leaned CD4+.

The sample consisted of PBMCs or a T cell subset sorted from them (not recorded which). This chain connects TRBV6-2 or TRBV6-3 to TRBJ1-5, with 7 bases aligning to TRBD1. The TCR was taken from a man aged 18-30 years who had mild COVID-19 (a few samples of this study predate the infection). Cell type and time point are not known. The CDR3 DNA reads TGTGCCAGCCCGGGACAGAGTGGCAATCAGCCCCAGCATTTT. Protein: CASPGQSGNQPQHF.